This T cell receptor beta chain emerged from a study of blood T cell repertoires in COVID-19. Original data processing: Nucleated cell number was recorded as an estimate derived from reference gene primer amplification. Assay used: immunoSEQ multiplex PCR; TCRdb lists only in-frame clones, some missing. The V and J calls and the clone size are those of that table, but D and trimming were determined from the DNA. Found here are roughly 290,000 clones, approximately 83% of them singletons; the top ten hold 2.2%. CDR3 length equals 18 residues. With 0 bases clipped from V and 0 bases from J, the junction kept 9 bases outside the gene matches. Germline CDR1 and CDR2: SGHDT and YYEEEE.

The sample was PBMCs or T cells enriched from blood (not recorded which). This TCR was sampled from a man younger than 45 who had recovered from COVID-19. The chain uses TRBV5-6 and TRBJ1-3; TRBD1 agrees at 7 bases. The CDR3 DNA reads TGTGCCAGCAGCTTGGGAAGAGGACAGGACATCTCTGGAAACACCATATATTTT. Its protein product is CASSLGRGQDISGNTIYF.